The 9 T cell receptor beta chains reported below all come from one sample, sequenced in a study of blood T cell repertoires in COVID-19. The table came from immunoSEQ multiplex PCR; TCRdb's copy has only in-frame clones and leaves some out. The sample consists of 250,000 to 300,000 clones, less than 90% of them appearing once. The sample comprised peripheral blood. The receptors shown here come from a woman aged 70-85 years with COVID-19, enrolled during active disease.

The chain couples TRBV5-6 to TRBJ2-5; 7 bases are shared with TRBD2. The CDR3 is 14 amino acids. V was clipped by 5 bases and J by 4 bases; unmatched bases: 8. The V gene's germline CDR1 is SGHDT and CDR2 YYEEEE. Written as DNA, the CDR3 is TGTGCCAGCAGTCCTCAGGGAGGGAGAGAGACCCAGTACTTC. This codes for CASSPQGGRETQYF.

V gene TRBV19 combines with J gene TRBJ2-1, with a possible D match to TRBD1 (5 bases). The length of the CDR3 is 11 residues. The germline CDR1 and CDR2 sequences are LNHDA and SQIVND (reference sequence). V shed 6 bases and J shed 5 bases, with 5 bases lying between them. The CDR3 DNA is TGTGCCAGTAGAGGGGACAATGAGCAGTTCTTC. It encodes CASRGDNEQFF. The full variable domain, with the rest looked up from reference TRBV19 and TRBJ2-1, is DGGITQSPKYLFRKEGQNVTLSCEQNLNHDAMYWYRQDPGQGLRLIYYSQIVNDFQKGDIAEGYSVSREKKESFPLTVTSAQKNPTAFYLCASRGDNEQFFGPGTRLTVL.

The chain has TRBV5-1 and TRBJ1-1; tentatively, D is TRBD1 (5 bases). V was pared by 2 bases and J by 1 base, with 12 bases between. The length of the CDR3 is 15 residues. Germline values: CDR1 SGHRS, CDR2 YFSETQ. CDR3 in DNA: TGCGCCAGCAGCTTCTTGACAGCCCAGAACACTGAAGCTTTCTTT. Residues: CASSFLTAQNTEAFF.

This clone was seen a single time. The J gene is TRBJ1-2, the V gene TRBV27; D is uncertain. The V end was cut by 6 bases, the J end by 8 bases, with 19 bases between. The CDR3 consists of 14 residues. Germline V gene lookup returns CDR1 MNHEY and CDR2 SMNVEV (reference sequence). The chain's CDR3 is CASRTVSRTQGYTF. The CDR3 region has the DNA TGTGCCAGCAGAACAGTTAGTCGGACTCAGGGCTACACCTTC.

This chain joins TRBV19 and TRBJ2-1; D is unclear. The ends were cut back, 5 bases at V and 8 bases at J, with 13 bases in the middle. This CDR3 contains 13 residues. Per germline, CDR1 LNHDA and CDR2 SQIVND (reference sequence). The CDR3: CASSLRVLDEQFF. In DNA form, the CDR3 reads TGTGCCAGTAGTCTTCGGGTCCTGGATGAGCAGTTCTTC.

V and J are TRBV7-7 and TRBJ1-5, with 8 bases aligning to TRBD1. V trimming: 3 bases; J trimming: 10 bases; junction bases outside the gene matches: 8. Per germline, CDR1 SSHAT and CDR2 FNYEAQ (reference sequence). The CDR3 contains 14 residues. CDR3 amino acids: CASSFGTGVYPQHF. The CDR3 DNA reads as TGTGCCAGCAGCTTCGGGACAGGTGTCTACCCCCAGCATTTT.

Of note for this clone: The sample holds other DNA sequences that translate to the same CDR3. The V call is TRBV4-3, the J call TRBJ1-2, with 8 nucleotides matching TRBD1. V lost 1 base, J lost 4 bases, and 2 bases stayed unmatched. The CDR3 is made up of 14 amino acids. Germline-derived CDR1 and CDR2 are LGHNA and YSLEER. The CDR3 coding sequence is TGCGCCAGCAGCCAAGCGGACAGGGCCTATGGCTACACCTTC. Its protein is CASSQADRAYGYTF.

The chain's CDR3 is CATSEYQGKGQFF. In nucleotides, the CDR3 is TGTGCCACCAGTGAATATCAGGGGAAAGGGCAGTTCTTC. The chain combines TRBV24-1 with TRBJ2-1; tentatively, D is TRBD1 (6 bases). Germline V gene sequence: CDR1 KGHDR, CDR2 SFDVKD. CDR3 length: 13 residues. V lost 4 bases to trimming and J lost 12 bases, with 15 bases between them.

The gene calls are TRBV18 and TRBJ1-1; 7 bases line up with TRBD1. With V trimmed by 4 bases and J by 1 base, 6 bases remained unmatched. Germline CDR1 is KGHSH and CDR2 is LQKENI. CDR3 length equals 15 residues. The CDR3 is CASSQGTGANTEAFF. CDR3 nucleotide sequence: TGTGCCAGCTCACAAGGAACAGGGGCGAACACTGAAGCTTTCTTT. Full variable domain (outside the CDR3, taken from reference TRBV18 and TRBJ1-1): NAGVMQNPRHLVRRRGQEARLRCSPMKGHSHVYWYRQLPEEGLKFMVYLQKENIIDESGMPKERFSAEFPKEGPSILRIQQVVRGDSAAYFCASSQGTGANTEAFFGQGTRLTVV.